The entry below gives a single TCR beta chain sequence along with its context. The CDR3 spans 14 residues. The germline V gene encodes CDR1 SGHTA and CDR2 FQGNSA. V was clipped by 6 bases and J by 5 bases; unmatched bases: 9. The record originates from a study of cytomegalovirus exposure and HLA in healthy donors. This donor had no CMV serostatus on record. The primer mix had 60 Vbeta and 13 Jbeta primers. The data were produced by immunoSEQ multiplex PCR, yet TCRdb's version contains in-frame clones alone and is incomplete. The sample records around 130,000 clones, approximately 80% being singletons. The chain recombines TRBV7-2 with TRBJ2-5; 7 bases match TRBD2. The sequenced sample was PBMCs. This receptor was identified in a human donor in good health. CDR3 DNA sequence: TGTGCCAGCAGGACCGGGACTACCAAGGAGACCCAGTACTTC. Amino acid sequence: CASRTGTTKETQYF.